These 15 T cell receptor beta chains came from one sample sequenced in a study of CD8+CD57+ T cells in acquired aplastic anemia. Profiles of TCR beta VDJ and CDR3 were generated from a genomic DNA template. TCRdb processed the reads anew with MiXCR; each CDR3 protein has one entry. This table has a few hundred thousand distinct CDR3 sequences, roughly 64% appearing once. Sequenced sample: sorted CD4+, CD8+, or CD8+CD57+ T cells (not recorded which) from PBMCs. These receptors were obtained from a human donor in good health, serving as a control.

This chain connects TRBV20-1 to TRBJ2-7, with 8 nucleotides matching TRBD1. This CDR3 has 16 residues. V trimming: 5 bases; J trimming: 6 bases; junction bases outside the gene matches: 18. Germline-derived CDR1 and CDR2 are DFQATT and SNEGSKA (reference sequence). CDR3 amino acids: CSAEDEARTGFVEQYF. In DNA, the CDR3 is TGCAGTGCTGAAGATGAGGCTAGGACAGGGTTCGTCGAGCAGTACTTC.

The sample holds many counts of this clonotype. The chain uses TRBV9 and TRBJ1-2; D may be TRBD1 (6 bases). This CDR3 contains 16 residues. V was pared by 0 bases and J by 3 bases, with 15 bases between. The germline V gene has CDR1 SGDLS and CDR2 YYNGEE. CDR3 in amino acids: CASSVGQDPADYGYTF. For the CDR3, the DNA is TGTGCCAGCAGCGTAGGACAGGATCCGGCGGACTATGGCTACACCTTC.

This clonotype has ten or more counts. The J gene is TRBJ2-3, the V gene TRBV20-1; 13 bases match TRBD2. The CDR3 runs 16 residues. J gave up 3 bases and V 6 bases, and 9 bases lay outside the gene matches. The V gene's germline CDR1 is DFQATT and CDR2 SNEGSKA (reference sequence). CDR3 residues: CSATRTSGGATDTQYF. DNA for the CDR3: TGCAGTGCCACCAGAACTAGCGGGGGGGCTACAGATACGCAGTATTTT.

The rearrangement uses TRBV25-1 and TRBJ2-5, with a weak D call TRBD1 (6 bases). The CDR3 loop spans 15 amino acids. Germline V gene data show CDR1 as MGHDK and CDR2 as SYGVNS. Between the trimmed V and J ends, which lost 1 base and 5 bases, there was a span of 14 bases. CDR3 amino acids: CASSELDRLKETQYF. The CDR3 DNA reads as TGTGCCAGCAGTGAATTGGACAGATTGAAGGAGACCCAGTACTTC.

The genes are TRBV20-1 and TRBJ2-1; 11 bases agree with TRBD2. Germline loops: CDR1 DFQATT, CDR2 SNEGSKA (reference sequence). J was trimmed by 6 bases and V by 0 bases; bases with no gene match: 7. The CDR3 consists of 16 residues. Here the CDR3 reads CSARDWASGGSNEQFF. CDR3 DNA sequence: TGCAGTGCTAGAGATTGGGCTAGCGGGGGGAGCAATGAGCAGTTCTTC.

This clonotype was detected ten times or more. The V call is TRBV19, the J call TRBJ1-1, with D unclear. CDR1 is LNHDA, CDR2 SQIVND, per germline (reference sequence). V was cut by 8 bases and J by 4 bases, with 23 bases left in between. There are 16 residues in the CDR3. CDR3 bases: TGTGCCAGTCAGACCGGGAAAAATCTAGGTATCACTGAAGCTTTCTTT. Protein: CASQTGKNLGITEAFF.

As concerns this clonotype: The junction departs from the called germline gene at one end, perhaps through a read error. The chain links TRBV19 to TRBJ1-4; no clear D. From germline, CDR1 is LNHDA and CDR2 SQIVND (reference sequence). The CDR3 covers 16 residues. CDR3 amino acids: CASSDLRRQYNERLFF. The CDR3 bases are TGTGCCAGTAGTGACCTACGTCGCCAGTATAATGAAAGACTGTTTTTT.

This clonotype appeared many times. At one end the junction does not follow the germline gene, possibly because of a read error. The V gene is TRBV7-7, the J gene TRBJ2-1; 7 bases agree with TRBD1. The CDR3 has 16 amino acids. Germline V gene sequence: CDR1 SSHAT, CDR2 FNYEAQ (reference sequence). In DNA form, the CDR3 reads TGTGCTAGCAGCCCCCAGACAGGGCAATCCTACAATGAGCAGTTCTTC. This codes for CASSPQTGQSYNEQFF.

This clonotype occurred many times. The chain combines TRBV10-3 with TRBJ1-1, with D possibly being TRBD1 (5 bases). CDR1 is ENHRY, CDR2 SYGVKD, per germline. This CDR3 has 13 amino acids. V lost 7 bases to trimming and J lost 5 bases, with 14 bases between them. CDR3 loop: CAITEGEGTEAFF. CDR3 coding DNA: TGTGCCATCACTGAAGGGGAAGGGACTGAAGCTTTCTTT.

Concerning this clonotype: The junction departs from germline at one end; a sequencing error may be responsible. The chain recombines TRBV7-9 with TRBJ2-1, with D unclear. This CDR3 has 15 residues. The germline gives CDR1 SEHNR, CDR2 FQNEAQ (reference sequence). CDR3 loop: CATSNRRALYDEQFF. In DNA, the CDR3 is TGCGCCACCAGCAACAGACGGGCCCTATACGATGAGCAGTTCTTC.

This chain joins TRBV2 and TRBJ2-5; unclear D gene. The better agreement between TRBJ2-7 and the DNA end casts doubt on the J call. The CDR3 is made up of 12 amino acids. Germline CDR1 reads SNHLY; CDR2 reads FYNNEI. The DNA for the CDR3 is TGTGCCAGCAGTGAAGCCGGGCGCGAGCAGTACGTC. The encoded protein is CASSEAGREQYV.

The chain recombines TRBV7-2 with TRBJ1-6; no clear D. This CDR3 is built from 16 residues. V lost 2 bases and J 0 bases, leaving 8 bases between the germline ends. Germline loops: CDR1 SGHTA, CDR2 FQGNSA. Here the CDR3 reads CASSLPFGSYNSPLHF. For the CDR3, the DNA is TGTGCCAGCAGCTTACCATTCGGCTCCTATAATTCACCCCTCCACTTT.

This clonotype was observed many times. The rearrangement links TRBV7-2 to TRBJ2-5; D gene ambiguous. This CDR3 is built from 13 residues. Germline CDR1 is SGHTA and CDR2 is FQGNSA. The V end lost 7 bases, the J end lost 1 base, and 10 bases lay between the germline ends. The CDR3 spells CASNLPSQETQYF. In nucleotides, the CDR3 is TGTGCCAGCAACCTACCAAGCCAAGAGACCCAGTACTTC.

The gene calls are TRBV29-1 and TRBJ2-7, with D possibly TRBD1 on 5 matching bases. This CDR3 has 11 residues. The V end lost 7 bases, the J end lost 5 bases, and 12 bases lay between the germline ends. The germline CDR1 and CDR2 sequences are SQVTM and ANQGSEA. The CDR3 nucleotides are TGCAGCGCCCAGGGATCTAACGAGCAGTACTTC. Protein: CSAQGSNEQYF.

This clonotype has a count of ten or more. The genes are TRBV19 and TRBJ1-5; weak D call: TRBD1 (6 bases). Trimming shortened V by 5 bases and J by 11 bases, and 16 bases separated the two germline ends. The CDR3 contains 13 residues. CDR1 and CDR2 (germline): LNHDA, SQIVND (reference sequence). CDR3 loop: CASSVGGSGAQHF. CDR3 in DNA: TGTGCCAGTAGTGTGGGGGGCTCTGGGGCCCAGCATTTT.